A single sample is the source of the 25 T cell receptor beta chains below, sequenced in a study of blood T cell repertoires in COVID-19. The assay was immunoSEQ multiplex PCR, and TCRdb's table has in-frame clones only and misses some. Of roughly 80,000 clones listed, around 76% are singletons. The sequenced sample was peripheral blood. The receptors shown here come from a human donor in a cohort sampled during active COVID-19.

The V gene is TRBV19, the J gene TRBJ1-4; tentatively, D is TRBD1 (5 bases). Trimming took 7 bases from V and 4 from J, leaving 7 bases between them. Germline V gene lookup returns CDR1 LNHDA and CDR2 SQIVND (reference sequence). The CDR3 spans 12 residues. The CDR3 sequence is CASTGFNEKLFF. DNA for the CDR3: TGTGCCAGTACAGGGTTTAATGAAAAACTGTTTTTT.

The chain combines TRBV6-1 with TRBJ1-2, with D uncertain. CDR3 length: 13 residues. The V gene's germline CDR1 is MNHNS and CDR2 SASEGT. With 1 base removed from V and 2 bases from J, the gap between germline ends came to 5 bases. The CDR3 nucleotides are TGTGCCAGCAGTGAAGGGGAGAACTATGGCTACACCTTC. Its translation is CASSEGENYGYTF.

This chain links TRBV5-1 with TRBJ2-5; D gene uncertain. The CDR3 extends over 14 amino acids. CDR1 SGHRS and CDR2 YFSETQ come from the germline V gene. Trimming cost V 4 bases and J 4 bases, with 14 bases left between them. The CDR3 sequence is CASSPAERIETQYF. The CDR3 coding sequence is TGCGCCAGCAGCCCGGCCGAGAGGATAGAGACCCAGTACTTC.

The genes are TRBV27 and TRBJ2-3; 9 bases agree with TRBD2. After removal of 6 bases from V and 4 bases from J, the junction contained 14 bases not matched to a gene. Germline V gene sequence: CDR1 MNHEY, CDR2 SMNVEV (reference sequence). The CDR3 totals 17 residues. The CDR3 DNA reads as TGTGCCAGCAGGTCCTCTTTTAGCGGGAGTAAAGCAGATACGCAGTATTTT. Translation: CASRSSFSGSKADTQYF.

The rearrangement joins TRBV12-3 or TRBV12-4 to TRBJ1-3; the D is unclear. The V end lost 6 bases, the J end lost 0 bases, and 6 bases lay between the germline ends. CDR3 length equals 13 residues. CDR3 in amino acids: CASSYYSGNTIYF. As DNA, the CDR3 is TGTGCCAGCAGCTACTACTCTGGAAACACCATATATTTT.

This clone was seen a few times. This chain links TRBV5-4 with TRBJ1-2; D might be TRBD1 (5 bases). This CDR3 spans 12 amino acids. The germline V gene encodes CDR1 SGHNT and CDR2 YYREEE (reference sequence). V lost 6 bases, J lost 7 bases, and 13 bases lay in between. For the CDR3, the DNA is TGTGCCAGCACGTCGGGGGGGATTGGCTACACCTTC. Translating gives CASTSGGIGYTF.

This clone is medium-sized in the sample. V and J are TRBV7-6 and TRBJ2-2; 9 bases agree with TRBD1. With V trimmed by 5 bases and J by 0 bases, 10 bases remained unmatched. The CDR3 is made up of 18 amino acids. The V gene's germline CDR1 is SGHVS and CDR2 FNYEAQ. CDR3 bases: TGTGCCAGCAGCCGCCCCACACAGGGGGCCCCGAACACCGGGGAGCTGTTTTTT. Its translation: CASSRPTQGAPNTGELFF.

This clone was observed a single time. The J gene is TRBJ1-1, the V gene TRBV3-1 (or the pseudogene TRBV3-2); 7 bases agree with TRBD1. Germline V gene sequence: CDR1 LGHDT, CDR2 YNNKEL (reference sequence). Trimming took 4 bases from V and 5 from J; bases not matched to a gene: 4. This CDR3 contains 13 residues. Here the CDR3 reads CASSLQGVTEAFF. CDR3 coding DNA: TGTGCCAGCAGCCTGCAGGGGGTGACTGAAGCTTTCTTT.

This sequence joins TRBV29-1 and TRBJ1-3; D gene uncertain. The V end was cut by 7 bases, the J end by 0 bases, with 13 bases between. Germline-derived CDR1 and CDR2 are SQVTM and ANQGSEA. This CDR3 contains 14 residues. The CDR3, as DNA: TGCAGCGCCGGAGAAGGGAGCTCTGGAAACACCATATATTTT. Translated: CSAGEGSSGNTIYF.

The sample holds a few counts of this clone. The chain employs TRBV9 and TRBJ1-1; TRBD1 is a possible D gene (5 bases). The CDR3 sequence is 15 residues long. Trimming pared 4 bases from V and 1 base from J, leaving 14 bases between. The germline V gene encodes CDR1 SGDLS and CDR2 YYNGEE. The CDR3 protein is CASSSSGFENTEAFF. The CDR3, as DNA: TGTGCCAGCAGCAGCTCAGGGTTTGAGAACACTGAAGCTTTCTTT.

DNA of the CDR3: TGCGCCAGCAGTTACGCAAACAGGGGCGCGGCTGAAGCTTTCTTT. Protein product: CASSYANRGAAEAFF. The rearrangement joins TRBV5-1 to TRBJ1-1; 7 bases line up with TRBD1. The CDR3 is 15 residues long. Per the germline V gene, CDR1 is SGHRS and CDR2 is YFSETQ. With V trimmed by 5 bases and J by 6 bases, 13 bases remained unmatched.

This chain uses TRBV28 with TRBJ2-7; 10 positions agree with TRBD1. The V segment lost 2 bases and the J segment 2 bases; nucleotides outside the gene matches: 12. CDR3 length equals 18 residues. Germline values: CDR1 MDHEN, CDR2 SYDVKM. CDR3 sequence reads: CASSLGPRGTGDPYEQYV. The CDR3 nucleotides are TGTGCCAGCAGTTTAGGGCCGAGGGGGACAGGGGATCCCTACGAGCAGTACGTC.

By share, this clone ranks as medium-sized (0.01 to 0.1%). This chain links TRBV28 with TRBJ2-1; unclear D gene. The V and J ends lost 2 bases and 5 bases respectively, with 7 bases between them. Germline V gene sequence: CDR1 MDHEN, CDR2 SYDVKM. This CDR3 spans 13 amino acids. The CDR3 region is CASSLTLDNEQFF. CDR3 nucleotides: TGTGCCAGCAGTTTAACTCTTGACAATGAGCAGTTCTTC.

This chain joins TRBV11-3 and TRBJ2-2, with D possibly matching TRBD2 (5 bases). The CDR3 is 16 amino acids. CDR1 SGHNT and CDR2 YENEEA come from the germline V gene. V lost 3 bases to trimming and J lost 0 bases, with 11 bases between them. The CDR3 is CASSLYSGTNTGELFF. For the CDR3, the DNA is TGTGCCAGCAGCTTGTATTCGGGAACGAACACCGGGGAGCTGTTTTTT.

V is TRBV24-1 and J is TRBJ2-1, with TRBD1 as a possible D gene (6 bases). Germline V lookup: CDR1 KGHDR, CDR2 SFDVKD. With 5 bases removed from V and 8 bases from J, the gap between germline ends came to 15 bases. This CDR3 has 14 residues. The CDR3 sequence is CATSGPQGRDEQFF. The CDR3 coding sequence is TGTGCCACCAGTGGTCCACAGGGTAGGGATGAGCAGTTCTTC.

This rearrangement joins TRBV4-3 to TRBJ2-2, with D uncertain. The CDR3 is 16 amino acids. V was cut by 1 base and J by 2 bases, with 11 bases left in between. Germline-derived CDR1 and CDR2 are LGHNA and YSLEER. CDR3 bases: TGCGCCAGCAGCCAAGGAACTTACCTAAACACCGGGGAGCTGTTTTTT. Encoded protein: CASSQGTYLNTGELFF.

V gene TRBV12-5 combines with J gene TRBJ2-1; D possibly corresponds to TRBD1 (5 bases). The CDR3 is made up of 14 amino acids. Germline V gene sequence: CDR1 LGHNT, CDR2 FRNRAP. Trimming pared 4 bases from V and 2 bases from J, leaving 9 bases between. The CDR3 DNA reads as TGTGCTAGTGGTTGGCAGGGCACCTACAATGAGCAGTTCTTC. It translates to CASGWQGTYNEQFF.

The chain couples TRBV5-8 to TRBJ2-3; D might be TRBD2 (6 bases). V lost 5 bases, J lost 1 base, and 11 bases lay in between. CDR1 and CDR2 from the germline V gene are SGHTS and YDEGEE. The CDR3 has 14 residues. CDR3 loop: CASSIRLGTDTQYF. The CDR3 DNA sequence: TGTGCCAGCAGTATAAGACTAGGCACAGATACGCAGTATTTT.

The chain uses TRBV4-1 and TRBJ1-5, with TRBD1 identical over 7 bases. V lost 7 bases to trimming and J lost 3 bases; unmatched junction nucleotides: 9. Germline V gives CDR1 MGHRA, CDR2 YSYEKL. This CDR3 has 15 amino acids. CDR3 region: CASTTRQGDNQPQHF. CDR3 DNA: TGCGCCAGCACCACAAGACAGGGAGACAATCAGCCCCAGCATTTT.

The V and J genes are TRBV7-3 and TRBJ1-6, with D unclear. Trimming took off 5 bases at V and 7 bases at J, with 12 bases between the two ends. Germline CDR1 reads SGHTA; CDR2 reads FQGTGA. The CDR3 is 14 amino acids. The CDR3 nucleotides are TGTGCCAGCAGCGTTAGTCCTTTAAATTCACCCCTCCACTTT. It yields the protein CASSVSPLNSPLHF.

The chain links TRBV9 to TRBJ2-1; TRBD2 matches at 13 bases. From germline, CDR1 is SGDLS and CDR2 YYNGEE. The trim removed 3 bases at V and 6 bases at J, leaving 18 bases unmatched. The CDR3 is 20 amino acids. CDR3 protein: CASSALRDRATSGRSNEQFF. CDR3 DNA: TGTGCCAGCAGCGCGCTCCGGGACAGGGCGACTAGCGGGAGGTCCAATGAGCAGTTCTTC. The full variable domain, completed using reference TRBV9 and TRBJ2-1, is DSGVTQTPKHLITATGQRVTLRCSPRSGDLSVYWYQQSLDQGLQFLIQYYNGEERAKGNILERFSAQQFPDLHSELNLSSLELGDSALYFCASSALRDRATSGRSNEQFFGPGTRLTVL.

V usage is TRBV4-1 and J usage is TRBJ2-1; TRBD2 matches at 10 bases. This CDR3 has 18 residues. The germline V gene encodes CDR1 MGHRA and CDR2 YSYEKL. After removal of 4 bases from V and 14 bases from J, the junction contained 23 bases not matched to a gene. CDR3 sequence: CASSPQGYSGGTPNKKFF. The CDR3 nucleotides read TGCGCCAGCAGCCCGCAGGGATATAGCGGGGGGACCCCAAATAAGAAGTTCTTC.

This rearrangement joins TRBV7-6 to TRBJ2-1; D perhaps matches TRBD2 (7 bases). The CDR3 covers 14 residues. V shed 8 bases and J shed 0 bases, with 11 bases lying between them. Germline V lookup: CDR1 SGHVS, CDR2 FNYEAQ. The CDR3 sequence is CASQGGGSYNEQFF. In DNA form, the CDR3 reads TGTGCCAGCCAGGGAGGGGGCTCCTACAATGAGCAGTTCTTC.

This clone showed up just a few times. This chain connects TRBV30 to TRBJ2-7; 8 bases map to TRBD1. V trimming: 0 bases; J trimming: 3 bases; junction bases outside the gene matches: 7. The CDR3 loop spans 15 amino acids. Germline V gives CDR1 GTSNPN, CDR2 SVGIG (reference sequence). CDR3 nucleotides: TGTGCCTGGAGTGTACGGGGGACAGGACTCTACGAGCAGTACTTC. Its protein is CAWSVRGTGLYEQYF.

The chain has TRBV29-1 and TRBJ2-5; D unresolved. Deletions cut 7 bases from V and 1 base from J, with 4 bases between. The CDR3 is 10 residues long. Germline-derived CDR1 and CDR2 are SQVTM and ANQGSEA. CDR3 coding DNA: TGCAGCGGAGCCCAAGAGACCCAGTACTTC. It specifies CSGAQETQYF.